This is a list of T cell receptor beta chains from one sample in a study of T-cell memory formation after mild COVID-19. MiXCR, run by TCRdb on the 5' RACE reads, gives a single entry per CDR3 protein. The table records about 470,000 distinct CDR3 sequences, about 23% of them present only once. The sample comprised PBMCs or a T cell subset sorted from them (not recorded which). These TCRs come from an adult woman who had mild COVID-19 (a few samples of this study predate the infection). Cell type and time point are not known. The CDR3 runs from the conserved cysteine through the conserved F or W. D genes are given only for firm matches. Size is omitted from some rows. Given values are once, few, many or a class for expanded clones.

D gene,J gene,V gene,clone size,CDR3 DNA,CDR3 protein
NA,TRBJ1-5,TRBV6-5,NA,TGTGCCAGCAGTGAGAGGGACGGAGAAAATCAGCCCCAGCATTTT,CASSERDGENQPQHF
NA,TRBJ2-7,TRBV5-1,NA,TGCGCCAGCAGCGGCGGACAGCTCAGCGCCGAGCAGTACTTC,CASSGGQLSAEQYF
TRBD1,TRBJ2-3,TRBV7-8,NA,TGTGCCAGCAGCACAGGGGTGACCATTTCCGCAGATACGCAGTATTTT,CASSTGVTISADTQYF
NA,TRBJ2-1,TRBV9,NA,TGTGTCAGCCCCGGCGGGCTAGCGCCTTTGGTGCAGTTCTTC,CVSPGGLAPLVQFF
NA,TRBJ2-7,TRBV6-5,few,TGTGCCAGCAGTTACTCGCACAGCTCCAACTCCTACGAGCAGTACTTC,CASSYSHSSNSYEQYF
TRBD2,TRBJ2-1,TRBV4-2,few,TGTGCCAGCAGCCAAGCGGCTAGCGGGACGTGGTATGAGCAGTTCTTC,CASSQAASGTWYEQFF
NA,TRBJ2-6,TRBV5-1,NA,TGCGCCAGCACCCAAGGGGGTGCTGGGGCCAACGTCCTGACTTTC,CASTQGGAGANVLTF
TRBD1,TRBJ1-6,TRBV7-8,NA,TGTGCCAGCAGCTTAGGGACAGGGGTTTCACCCCTCCACTTT,CASSLGTGVSPLHF
NA,TRBJ2-2,TRBV5-5,few,TGTGCCAGCAGCTTTTCAACCGCCGGGGAGCTGTTTTTT,CASSFSTAGELFF
TRBD2,TRBJ2-7,TRBV5-5,few,TGTGCCAGCAGCTCTGGAGGGAACCGACTAGCGGGAGTGATGGGCGAGCAGTACTTC,CASSSGGNRLAGVMGEQYF
TRBD1,TRBJ2-1,TRBV12-3/TRBV12-4,NA,TGTGCCAGCAGCGGGACAGGGGGCTTCTACAATGAGCAGTTCTTC,CASSGTGGFYNEQFF
TRBD1,TRBJ1-5,TRBV29-1,few,TGCAGCGCTCTGACAGGGCATAGCAATCAGCCCCAGCATTTT,CSALTGHSNQPQHF
NA,TRBJ2-7,TRBV27,NA,TGTGCCATCAAGCCGACCGAGAGCTCCTACGAGCAGTACTTC,CAIKPTESSYEQYF
TRBD1,TRBJ1-1,TRBV20-1,few,TGCAGGGCCCGAGGGGGCGGCGGGAACACTGAAGCTTTCTTT,CRARGGGGNTEAFF
TRBD1,TRBJ2-7,TRBV6-1,few,TGTGCCAGCAGTTTCGACAGGGGAGCCTACGAGCAGTACTTC,CASSFDRGAYEQYF
NA,TRBJ1-3,TRBV29-1,NA,TGCAGCGTTGCGCACGGCGGAAACACCATATATTTT,CSVAHGGNTIYF
NA,TRBJ1-1,TRBV5-1,NA,TGCGCCAGCAGCCCGGAACAGGGCGAAGCTTTCTTT,CASSPEQGEAFF
NA,TRBJ2-3,TRBV5-1,NA,TGCGCCAGCACCCTCCGGAGGCCATCGCAGGTTACAGATACGCAGTATTTT,CASTLRRPSQVTDTQYF
NA,TRBJ2-5,TRBV27,many,TGTGCCAGCAGTTCCCTCGACCGACAAGAGACCCAGTACTTC,CASSSLDRQETQYF
TRBD1,TRBJ1-1,TRBV7-6,NA,TGTGCCAGCAGCCCGGGGACAGACACTGAAGCTTTCTTT,CASSPGTDTEAFF
NA,TRBJ2-2,TRBV7-3,few,TGTGCCAGCAGCAACCTCACTAGTATCACCGGGGAGCTGTTTTTT,CASSNLTSITGELFF
TRBD2,TRBJ2-3,TRBV10-3,few,TGTGCCATCAGGGATAGCGGGGGCCAAGATACGCAGTATTTT,CAIRDSGGQDTQYF
NA,TRBJ2-1,TRBV10-3,NA,TGTGCCATCAGTGAGACAGGGTCCCATGAGCAGTTCTTC,CAISETGSHEQFF
NA,TRBJ2-1,TRBV4-1,NA,TGCGCCAGCAGCCAAGAATTGGGTGAGCAGTTCTTC,CASSQELGEQFF
NA,TRBJ2-3,TRBV10-3,NA,TGTGCCATAAGAATAGGGGTCGAGGCAGATACGCAGTATTTT,CAIRIGVEADTQYF
NA,TRBJ1-4,TRBV4-3,NA,TGCGCCAGCAGCCACAGTAGACGGATTGCAACTAATGAAAAACTGTTCTTT,CASSHSRRIATNEKLFF
NA,TRBJ2-7,TRBV29-1,NA,TGCAGCGTTGAGGACGGGGGAAGCTCCTACGAGCAGTACTTC,CSVEDGGSSYEQYF
NA,TRBJ2-3,TRBV20-1,NA,TGCAGTGCGTCAACTATACACGGGTGGGATACGCAGTATTTT,CSASTIHGWDTQYF
TRBD2,TRBJ2-3,TRBV3-1,NA,TGTGCCAGCAGCCGAGGACTAGCCGCAGATACGCAGTATTTT,CASSRGLAADTQYF
TRBD1,TRBJ2-7,TRBV7-9,NA,TGTGCCAGCAGCTTACATGGACAGGGGGACGAGCAGTACTTC,CASSLHGQGDEQYF
NA,TRBJ2-2,TRBV5-4,NA,TGTGCCAGCAGCTTGGGGGGCGGGGGCGCAGCTACCGGGGAGCTGTTTTTT,CASSLGGGGAATGELFF
TRBD2,TRBJ2-1,TRBV24-1,NA,TGTGCCACCCAAAGCACGGGACTAGCGGGAGGTAGAAATGAGCAGTTCTTC,CATQSTGLAGGRNEQFF
NA,TRBJ2-1,TRBV9,NA,TGTGCCAGCAGCGTAGCACGGCAGAATTCCTACAATGAGCAGTTCTTC,CASSVARQNSYNEQFF
TRBD2,TRBJ2-5,TRBV30,NA,TGTGCCTGGAGTTTCGGGGGGGCCATGGAGACCCAGTACTTC,CAWSFGGAMETQYF
NA,TRBJ1-1,TRBV7-9,NA,TGTGCCAGCAGCCCCTGGAGGGTGAACACTGAAGCTTTCTTT,CASSPWRVNTEAFF
TRBD1,TRBJ1-2,TRBV7-2,NA,TGTGCCAGCAGTTTCGGACAGGGGGCGTTTGGCTACACCTTC,CASSFGQGAFGYTF
TRBD1,TRBJ2-5,TRBV7-2,few,TGTGCCAGCAGCTTACAGGCGGGACAGGGGAGGGAGACCCAGTACTTC,CASSLQAGQGRETQYF